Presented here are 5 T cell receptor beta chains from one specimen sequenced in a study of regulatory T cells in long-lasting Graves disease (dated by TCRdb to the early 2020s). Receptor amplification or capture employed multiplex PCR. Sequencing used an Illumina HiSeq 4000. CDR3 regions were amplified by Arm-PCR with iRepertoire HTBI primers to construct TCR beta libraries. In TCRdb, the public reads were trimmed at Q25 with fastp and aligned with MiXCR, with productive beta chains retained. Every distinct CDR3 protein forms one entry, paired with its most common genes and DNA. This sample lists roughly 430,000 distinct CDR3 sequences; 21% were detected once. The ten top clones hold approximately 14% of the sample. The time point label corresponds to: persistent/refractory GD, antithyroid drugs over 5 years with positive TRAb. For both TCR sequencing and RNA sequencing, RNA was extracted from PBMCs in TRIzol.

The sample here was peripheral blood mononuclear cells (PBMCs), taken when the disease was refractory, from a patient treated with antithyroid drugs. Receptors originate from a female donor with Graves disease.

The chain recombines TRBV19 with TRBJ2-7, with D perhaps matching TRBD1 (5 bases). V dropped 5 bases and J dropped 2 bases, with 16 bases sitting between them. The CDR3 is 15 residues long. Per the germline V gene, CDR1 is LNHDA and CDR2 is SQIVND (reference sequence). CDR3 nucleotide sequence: TGTGCCAGTAGTTCACAGGAGAGTAATACCTACGAGCAGTACTTC. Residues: CASSSQESNTYEQYF.

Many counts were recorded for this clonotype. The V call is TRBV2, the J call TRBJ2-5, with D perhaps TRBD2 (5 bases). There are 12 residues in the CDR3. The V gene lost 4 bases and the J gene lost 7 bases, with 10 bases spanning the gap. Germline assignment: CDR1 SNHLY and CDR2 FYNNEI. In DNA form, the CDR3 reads TGTGCCAGCAGTGGGAGGCACTGGACCCAGTACTTC. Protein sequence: CASSGRHWTQYF.

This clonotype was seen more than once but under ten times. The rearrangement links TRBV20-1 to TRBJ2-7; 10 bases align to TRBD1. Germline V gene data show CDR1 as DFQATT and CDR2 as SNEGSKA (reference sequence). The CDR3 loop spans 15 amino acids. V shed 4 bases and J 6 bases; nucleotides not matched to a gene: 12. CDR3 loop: CSAMQMDRGLVEQYF. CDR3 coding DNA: TGCAGTGCTATGCAGATGGACAGGGGGTTGGTCGAGCAGTACTTC.

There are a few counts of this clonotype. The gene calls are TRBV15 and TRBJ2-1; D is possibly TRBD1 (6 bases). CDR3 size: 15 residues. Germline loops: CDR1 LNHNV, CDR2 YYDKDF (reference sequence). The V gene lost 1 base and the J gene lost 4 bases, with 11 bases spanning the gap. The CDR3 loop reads CATSRVEGVYNEQFF. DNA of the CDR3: TGTGCCACCAGCAGAGTCGAGGGGGTATACAATGAGCAGTTCTTC.

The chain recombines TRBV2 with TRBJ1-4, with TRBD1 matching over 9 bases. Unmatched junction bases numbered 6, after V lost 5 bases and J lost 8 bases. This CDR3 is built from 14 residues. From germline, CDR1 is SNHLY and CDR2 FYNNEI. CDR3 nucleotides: TGTGCCAGCAGTAAACAGGGGGCTCAAGAAAAACTGTTTTTT. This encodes CASSKQGAQEKLFF.